One T cell receptor (beta chain) is described in this entry. Per germline, CDR1 SGHDT and CDR2 YYEEEE. The CDR3 covers 16 residues. V was shortened by 0 bases and J by 3 bases, with 14 bases between the two germline ends. Preparing the TCRbeta library involved the use of unique molecular identifiers. One entry per CDR3 protein results from TCRdb running MiXCR on the PCR reads. In the table there are about 540,000 distinct CDR3 sequences, over 20% of which are singletons. This specimen belongs to a study of T-cell reconstitution after alpha-beta-depleted transplantation in children. The sample consisted of PBMCs, taken before TCRalphabeta/CD19-depleted stem cell transplant. The clonotype comes from a boy less than two years old with Wiskott-Aldrich syndrome, due to receive a stem cell transplant. V gene TRBV5-6 combines with J gene TRBJ2-3; tentative D call: TRBD1 (5 bases). In DNA, the CDR3 is TGTGCCAGCAGCTTGGAGGCAGGGTCGTATACAGATACGCAGTATTTT. This translates into CASSLEAGSYTDTQYF. The variable domain in full, completed from reference TRBV5-6 and TRBJ2-3, reads DAGVTQSPTHLIKTRGQQVTLRCSPKSGHDTVSWYQQALGQGPQFIFQYYEEEERQRGNFPDRFSGHQFPNYSSELNVNALLLGDSALYLCASSLEAGSYTDTQYFGPGTRLTVL.